The 12 T cell receptor beta chains below come from one sample, sequenced in a study of T cells in Graves' hyperthyroidism and ophthalmopathy. RNA transcripts gave rise to amplified TCR beta CDR3 regions. Using the HTBI primer set, a first-round RT-PCR was run on the TCR CDR3. Each CDR3 protein is one row after TCRdb ran MiXCR on the multiplex PCR reads. The table records about half a million distinct CDR3 sequences, roughly a sixth of them present only once. Specimen: blood. The receptors originated from a woman younger than 45 with Graves' ophthalmopathy.

This clonotype came up many times. This chain links TRBV7-2 with TRBJ2-7; 7 nucleotides align to TRBD2. The CDR3 runs 16 residues. From germline, CDR1 is SGHTA and CDR2 FQGNSA. Unmatched junction bases numbered 15, after V lost 4 bases and J lost 6 bases. CDR3 coding DNA: TGTGCCAGCAGCTCCACTTCTAGCGGAGGACGGCTCGAGCAGTACTTC. Its translation: CASSSTSSGGRLEQYF.

The V gene is TRBV6-1, the J gene TRBJ1-2; D might be TRBD1 (5 bases). Germline CDR1 MNHNS, CDR2 SASEGT. CDR3 length: 11 residues. Trimming took 7 bases from V and 5 from J, leaving 8 bases between them. CDR3 loop: CASTDSYGYTF. The CDR3 DNA reads as TGTGCCAGCACAGACAGTTATGGCTACACCTTC.

This clonotype was observed a handful of times. The genes are TRBV4-3 and TRBJ2-7; 8 bases fit TRBD1. This CDR3 has 15 amino acids. Germline CDR1 LGHNA, CDR2 YSLEER. V was pared by 0 bases and J by 6 bases, with 7 bases of the junction left unmatched. The chain's CDR3 is CASSQDRGQGLEQYF. The CDR3 DNA sequence: TGCGCCAGCAGCCAAGACCGAGGACAGGGCCTCGAGCAGTACTTC.

This rearrangement joins TRBV13 to TRBJ1-1; no clear D. CDR3 size: 15 residues. Germline V lookup: CDR1 PRHDT, CDR2 FYEKMQ (reference sequence). V shed 4 bases and J shed 2 bases, with 14 bases lying between them. The CDR3 spells CASSWRESSNTEAFF. The CDR3 DNA sequence: TGTGCCAGCAGCTGGAGAGAGTCGTCTAACACTGAAGCTTTCTTT.

This clonotype has ten or more counts. This chain links TRBV20-1 with TRBJ2-3; 8 positions agree with TRBD1. V shed 6 bases, J shed 8 bases, and the junction held 10 bases outside the gene matches. The CDR3 covers 13 residues. Germline V gene sequence: CDR1 DFQATT, CDR2 SNEGSKA (reference sequence). The CDR3 loop reads CSAQGARRGTQYF. The DNA of the CDR3 is TGCAGTGCCCAGGGGGCCCGCCGTGGTACGCAGTATTTT.

This clonotype was recorded many times. The chain employs TRBV5-1 and TRBJ1-2; TRBD1 might be the D (5 bases). V was cut by 4 bases and J by 4 bases, with 11 bases left in between. CDR3 size: 13 residues. Germline V gene sequence: CDR1 SGHRS, CDR2 YFSETQ. CDR3 bases: TGCGCCAGCAGCCCGGATGACAGCTATGGCTACACCTTC. This sequence encodes CASSPDDSYGYTF.

In this sample, this clonotype turned up many times. The V and J genes are TRBV7-2 and TRBJ2-3; possible D gene TRBD2, 7 bases. Germline V lookup: CDR1 SGHTA, CDR2 FQGNSA. Trimming took 0 bases from V and 0 from J, leaving 13 bases between them. The CDR3 totals 17 residues. The CDR3 DNA sequence: TGTGCCAGCAGCTTAGCGAGGGGGGGCCCTAGCACAGATACGCAGTATTTT. Amino acids: CASSLARGGPSTDTQYF.

The rearrangement links TRBV9 to TRBJ2-1, with 10 bases that match TRBD2. J lost 8 bases, V lost 4 bases, and 3 bases had no gene match. The CDR3 runs 13 residues. The germline CDR1 and CDR2 sequences are SGDLS and YYNGEE. CDR3 DNA: TGTGCCAGCAGCAACAGCGGGAGGGATGAGCAGTTCTTC. Translating it yields CASSNSGRDEQFF. Together with reference TRBV9 and TRBJ2-1, the CDR3 gives the full variable domain: DSGVTQTPKHLITATGQRVTLRCSPRSGDLSVYWYQQSLDQGLQFLIQYYNGEERAKGNILERFSAQQFPDLHSELNLSSLELGDSALYFCASSNSGRDEQFFGPGTRLTVL.

Many counts were recorded for this clonotype. This CDR3 reads CASSLAPSSNEQFF. The CDR3 bases are TGTGCCAGCAGCTTAGCCCCGTCGAGCAATGAGCAGTTCTTC. The V call is TRBV11-3, the J call TRBJ2-1; no clear D gene. The CDR3 consists of 14 residues. V was cut by 1 base and J by 6 bases, with 10 bases left in between. Germline CDR1 is SGHNT and CDR2 is YENEEA.

Details on this clonotype: This may arise from a read error, as a much more abundant clone is one base away. The V and J genes are TRBV7-2 and TRBJ2-2; 12 bases align to TRBD2. The CDR3 sequence is 15 residues long. Germline CDR1 SGHTA, CDR2 FQGNSA. The CDR3 DNA is TGTGCCGGCAGCTCGACTAGCGGGAGTGCCGGGGAGCTGTTTTTT. Translated, it gives CAGSSTSGSAGELFF.

This clonotype came up many times. The V call is TRBV29-1, the J call TRBJ2-7, with 10 bases aligning to TRBD1. Germline V lookup: CDR1 SQVTM, CDR2 ANQGSEA. The CDR3 contains 13 residues. The J segment lost 3 bases and the V segment lost 1 base, leaving 0 bases of the junction unmatched. CDR3 residues: CSVEGTGGYEQYF. The CDR3 nucleotides are TGCAGCGTTGAAGGGACAGGGGGCTACGAGCAGTACTTC.

As for this clonotype: With a much larger clone just one base away, this may be a read error. The chain links TRBV28 to TRBJ1-1; no definite D call. Germline CDR1 MDHEN, CDR2 SYDVKM. This CDR3 has 14 amino acids. CDR3 region: CASSHQTGNTEDFF. DNA for the CDR3: TGTGCCAGCAGTCACCAGACGGGGAACACTGAAGATTTCTTT. Full variable domain (missing parts from reference TRBV28 and TRBJ1-1): DVKVTQSSRYLVKRTGEKVFLECVQDMDHENMFWYRQDPGLGLRLIYFSYDVKMKEKGDIPEGYSVSREKKERFSLILESASTNQTSMYLCASSHQTGNTEDFFGQGTRLTVV.